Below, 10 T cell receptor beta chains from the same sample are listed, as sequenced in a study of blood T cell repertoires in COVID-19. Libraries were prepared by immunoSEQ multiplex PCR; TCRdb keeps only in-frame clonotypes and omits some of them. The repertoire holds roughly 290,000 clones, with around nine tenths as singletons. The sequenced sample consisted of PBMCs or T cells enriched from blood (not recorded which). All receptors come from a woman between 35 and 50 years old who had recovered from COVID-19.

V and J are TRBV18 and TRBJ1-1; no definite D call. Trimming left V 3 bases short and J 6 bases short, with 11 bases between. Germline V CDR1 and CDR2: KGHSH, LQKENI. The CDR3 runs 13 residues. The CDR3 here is CASSPTLNSEAFF. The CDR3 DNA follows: TGTGCCAGCTCACCGACTCTAAATTCTGAAGCTTTCTTT.

CDR3 residues: CASSGMDRWSTDTQYF. CDR3 in DNA: TGTGCCAGCAGCGGGATGGACAGGTGGAGCACAGATACGCAGTATTTT. The V call is TRBV28, the J call TRBJ2-3; 7 nucleotides match TRBD1. The V and J ends lost 6 bases and 0 bases, in that order; junction bases with no gene match: 9. The CDR3 is 16 residues long. Germline V gene data show CDR1 as MDHEN and CDR2 as SYDVKM.

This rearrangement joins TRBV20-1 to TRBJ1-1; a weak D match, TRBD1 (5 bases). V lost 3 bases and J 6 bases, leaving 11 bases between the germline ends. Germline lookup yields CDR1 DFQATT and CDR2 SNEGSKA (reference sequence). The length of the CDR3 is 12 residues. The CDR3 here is CSASSGGAEAFF. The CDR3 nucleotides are TGCAGTGCTAGTAGCGGGGGGGCTGAAGCTTTCTTT.

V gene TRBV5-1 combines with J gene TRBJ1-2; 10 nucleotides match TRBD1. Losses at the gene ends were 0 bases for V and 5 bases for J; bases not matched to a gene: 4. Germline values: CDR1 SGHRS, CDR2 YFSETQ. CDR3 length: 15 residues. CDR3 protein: CASSLVGTGDYGYTF. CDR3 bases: TGCGCCAGCAGCTTGGTGGGGACAGGGGATTATGGCTACACCTTC.

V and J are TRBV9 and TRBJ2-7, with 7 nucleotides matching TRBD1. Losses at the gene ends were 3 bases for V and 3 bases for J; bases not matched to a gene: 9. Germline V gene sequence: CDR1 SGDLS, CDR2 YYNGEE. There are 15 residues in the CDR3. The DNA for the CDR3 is TGTGCCAGCAGCGCGGGCCCTACAGGGGTCTACGAGCAGTACTTC. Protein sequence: CASSAGPTGVYEQYF.

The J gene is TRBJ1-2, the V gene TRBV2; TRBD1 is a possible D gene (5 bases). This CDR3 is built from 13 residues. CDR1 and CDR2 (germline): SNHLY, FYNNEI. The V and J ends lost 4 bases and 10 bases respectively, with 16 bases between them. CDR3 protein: CASSGTPLTAYTF. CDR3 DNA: TGTGCCAGCAGTGGAACCCCTTTGACAGCCTACACCTTC.

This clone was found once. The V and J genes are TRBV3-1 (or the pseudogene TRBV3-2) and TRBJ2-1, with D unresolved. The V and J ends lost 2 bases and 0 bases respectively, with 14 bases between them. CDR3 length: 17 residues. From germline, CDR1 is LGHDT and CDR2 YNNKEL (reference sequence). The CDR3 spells CASSQFPCSSSYNEQFF. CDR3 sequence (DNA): TGTGCCAGCAGCCAATTCCCCTGTAGTAGCTCCTACAATGAGCAGTTCTTC.

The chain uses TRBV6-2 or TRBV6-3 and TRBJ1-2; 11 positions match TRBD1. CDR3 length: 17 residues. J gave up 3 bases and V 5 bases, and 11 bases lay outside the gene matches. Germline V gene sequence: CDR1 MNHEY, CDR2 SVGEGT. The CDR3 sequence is CASSPGQGAFPDYGYTF. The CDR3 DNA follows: TGTGCCAGCAGTCCAGGACAGGGGGCCTTTCCTGACTATGGCTACACCTTC.

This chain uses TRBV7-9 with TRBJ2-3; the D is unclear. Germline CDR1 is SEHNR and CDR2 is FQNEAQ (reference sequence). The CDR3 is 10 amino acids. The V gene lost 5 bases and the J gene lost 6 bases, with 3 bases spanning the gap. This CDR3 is CASSRDTQYF. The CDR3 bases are TGTGCCAGCAGCCGGGATACGCAGTATTTT.

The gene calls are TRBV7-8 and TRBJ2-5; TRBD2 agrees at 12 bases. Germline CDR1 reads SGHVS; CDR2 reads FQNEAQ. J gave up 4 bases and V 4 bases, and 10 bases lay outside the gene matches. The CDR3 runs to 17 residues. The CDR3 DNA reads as TGTGCCAGCAGCTCCCGAGCGACTAGCGGGAGAGTAGAGACCCAGTACTTC. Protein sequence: CASSSRATSGRVETQYF.